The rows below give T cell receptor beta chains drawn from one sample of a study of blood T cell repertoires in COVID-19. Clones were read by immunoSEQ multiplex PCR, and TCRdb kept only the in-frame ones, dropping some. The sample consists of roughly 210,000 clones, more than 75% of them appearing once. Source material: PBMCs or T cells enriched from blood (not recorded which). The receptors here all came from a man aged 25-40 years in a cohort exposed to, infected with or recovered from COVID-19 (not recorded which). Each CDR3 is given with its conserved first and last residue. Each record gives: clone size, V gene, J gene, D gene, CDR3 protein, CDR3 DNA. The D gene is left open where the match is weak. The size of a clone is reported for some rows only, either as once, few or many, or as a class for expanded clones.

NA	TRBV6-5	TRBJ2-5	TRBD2	CASSYSPSGPETQYF	TGTGCCAGCAGTTACTCTCCTAGCGGACCAGAGACCCAGTACTTC
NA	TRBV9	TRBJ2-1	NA	CASSVGPKPRENEQFF	TGTGCCAGCAGCGTTGGGCCCAAACCCCGGGAAAATGAGCAGTTCTTC
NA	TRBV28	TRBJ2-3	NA	CASSLGLWSDTDTQYF	TGTGCCAGCAGTTTGGGCCTTTGGTCCGACACAGATACGCAGTATTTT
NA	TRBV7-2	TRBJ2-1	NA	CASSLRFSSYNEQFF	TGTGCCAGCAGCCTGCGGTTCAGCTCCTACAATGAGCAGTTCTTC
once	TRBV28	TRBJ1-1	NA	CASSPYSEAFF	TGTGCCAGCAGCCCCTACAGTGAAGCTTTCTTT
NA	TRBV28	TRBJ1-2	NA	CASSSGGVYYGYTF	TGTGCCAGCAGTTCAGGAGGGGTCTACTATGGCTACACCTTC
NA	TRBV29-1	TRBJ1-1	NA	CSVLSEREMNTEAFF	TGCAGCGTTTTGAGTGAGAGGGAAATGAACACTGAAGCTTTCTTT
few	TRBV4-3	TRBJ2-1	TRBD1	CASSRRQGPYNEQFF	TGCGCCAGCAGCCGGAGACAGGGACCCTACAATGAGCAGTTCTTC
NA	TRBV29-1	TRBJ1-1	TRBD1	CSVARDSMNTEAFF	TGCAGCGTAGCCCGGGACAGCATGAACACTGAAGCTTTCTTT
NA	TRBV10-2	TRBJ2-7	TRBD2	CASRGTSVSYEQYF	TGCGCCAGCCGGGGGACTAGCGTCTCCTACGAGCAGTACTTC
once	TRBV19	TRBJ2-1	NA	CASSIWGGTYNEQFF	TGTGCCAGTAGTATTTGGGGAGGCACCTACAATGAGCAGTTCTTC
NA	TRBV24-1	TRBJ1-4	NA	CATSSAGRNEKLFF	TGTGCCACCAGTTCCGCAGGAAGGAATGAAAAACTGTTTTTT
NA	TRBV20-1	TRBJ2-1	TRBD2	CSASAGGSGDEQFF	TGCAGTGCTAGTGCTGGCGGGAGTGGCGATGAGCAGTTCTTC
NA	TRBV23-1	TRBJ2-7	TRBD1	CASSPRDRGIYEQYF	TGCGCCAGCAGTCCCCGGGACAGAGGAATCTACGAGCAGTACTTC
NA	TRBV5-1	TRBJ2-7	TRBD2	CASRKQTGTSVSYEQYF	TGCGCCAGCCGAAAACAGACCGGGACTAGCGTCTCCTACGAGCAGTACTTC
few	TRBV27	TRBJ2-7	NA	CASRGADLGSYEQYF	TGTGCCAGCAGAGGGGCGGACCTGGGCTCCTACGAGCAGTACTTC
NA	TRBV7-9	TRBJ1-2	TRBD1	CASSSTGGPGYTF	TGTGCCAGCAGCTCGACAGGGGGCCCTGGCTACACCTTC
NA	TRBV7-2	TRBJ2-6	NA	CASSLVSGTGANVLTF	TGTGCCAGCAGCTTAGTAAGCGGGACAGGGGCCAACGTCCTGACTTTC
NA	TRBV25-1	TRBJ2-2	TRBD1	CASSELWGTGSVPGELFF	TGTGCCAGCAGTGAATTATGGGGGACAGGGTCTGTTCCCGGGGAGCTGTTTTTT
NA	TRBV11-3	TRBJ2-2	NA	CASASSGPNTGELFF	TGTGCCAGCGCGTCCTCAGGTCCTAACACCGGGGAGCTGTTTTTT
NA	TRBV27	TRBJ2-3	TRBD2	CASSPISSGGADTQYF	TGTGCCAGCAGCCCAATTTCGTCGGGGGGGGCAGATACGCAGTATTTT
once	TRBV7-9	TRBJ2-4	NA	CASSLDGLIAKNIQYF	TGTGCCAGCAGCTTAGATGGGCTTATAGCCAAAAACATTCAGTACTTC
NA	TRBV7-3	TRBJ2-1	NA	CASSLYRDHNEQFF	TGTGCCAGCAGCTTATACAGGGATCACAATGAGCAGTTCTTC
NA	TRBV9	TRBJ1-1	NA	CASSAGQGSNTEAFF	TGTGCCAGCAGCGCCGGGCAGGGCTCGAACACTGAAGCTTTCTTT
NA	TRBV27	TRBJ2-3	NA	CASSLFYNLGRGGTDTQYF	TGTGCCAGCAGTTTATTTTACAATTTGGGGCGGGGTGGCACAGATACGCAGTATTTT
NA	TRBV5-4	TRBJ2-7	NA	CASSPLVTAHEQYF	TGTGCCAGCAGCCCATTAGTGACTGCCCACGAGCAGTACTTC
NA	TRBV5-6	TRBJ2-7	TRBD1	CASSLQGNYEQYF	TGTGCCAGCAGCTTACAGGGGAACTACGAGCAGTACTTC
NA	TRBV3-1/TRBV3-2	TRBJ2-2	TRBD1	CASNRGANTGELFF	TGTGCCAGCAACAGGGGCGCTAACACCGGGGAGCTGTTTTTT
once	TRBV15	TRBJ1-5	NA	CATSRVPDRLIQPQHF	TGTGCCACCAGCAGAGTACCAGACAGGCTGATTCAGCCCCAGCATTTT
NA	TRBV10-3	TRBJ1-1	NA	CAISLGGGTEAFF	TGTGCCATCAGTCTCGGGGGTGGCACTGAAGCTTTCTTT
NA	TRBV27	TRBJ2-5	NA	CASSPSEGEGQETQYF	TGTGCCAGCAGTCCGTCTGAGGGAGAGGGCCAAGAGACCCAGTACTTC
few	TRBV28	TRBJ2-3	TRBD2	CASDPRTSGATTQYF	TGTGCCAGCGACCCTCGGACTAGCGGAGCTACTACGCAGTATTTT
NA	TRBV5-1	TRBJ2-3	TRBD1	CASSSEGQGIDTQYF	TGCGCCAGCAGCAGCGAGGGACAGGGGATAGATACGCAGTATTTT
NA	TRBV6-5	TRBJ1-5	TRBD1	CASRGQGLGNQPQHF	TGTGCCAGCAGAGGACAGGGCCTAGGCAATCAGCCCCAGCATTTT
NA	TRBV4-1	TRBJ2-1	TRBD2	CASSHTGTSGYNEQFF	TGCGCCAGCAGCCACACCGGGACTAGCGGGTACAATGAGCAGTTCTTC
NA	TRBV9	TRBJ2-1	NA	CASSPGRDEQFF	TGTGCCAGCAGCCCAGGCAGGGATGAGCAGTTCTTC
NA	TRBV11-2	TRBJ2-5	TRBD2	CASIHGRASYQETQYF	TGTGCCAGCATCCACGGGAGGGCATCGTACCAAGAGACCCAGTACTTC